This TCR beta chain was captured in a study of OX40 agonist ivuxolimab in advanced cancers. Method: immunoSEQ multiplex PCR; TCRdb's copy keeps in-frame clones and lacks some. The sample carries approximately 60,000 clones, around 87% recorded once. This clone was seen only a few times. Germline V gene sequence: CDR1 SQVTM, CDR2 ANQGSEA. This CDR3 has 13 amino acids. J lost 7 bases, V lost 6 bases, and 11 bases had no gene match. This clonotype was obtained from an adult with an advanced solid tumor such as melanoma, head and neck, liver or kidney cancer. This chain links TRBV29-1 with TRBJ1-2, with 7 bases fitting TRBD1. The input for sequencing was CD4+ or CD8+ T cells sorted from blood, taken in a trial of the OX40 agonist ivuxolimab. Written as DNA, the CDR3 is TGCAGCGTCCCTAGACAGGGAATCTCTGGCTACACCTTC. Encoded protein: CSVPRQGISGYTF. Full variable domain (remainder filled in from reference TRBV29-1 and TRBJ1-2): SAVISQKPSRDICQRGTSLTIQCQVDSQVTMMFWYRQQPGQSLTLIATANQGSEATYESGFVIDKFPISRPNLTFSTLTVSNMSPEDSSIYLCSVPRQGISGYTFGSGTRLTVV.